Below, 25 T cell receptor beta chains from the same sample are listed, as sequenced in a study of cytomegalovirus exposure and HLA in healthy donors. PCR amplification relied on 60 Vbeta primers (plus 13 Jbeta primers). This table comes from immunoSEQ multiplex PCR, and its TCRdb copy is limited to in-frame clones, with some not included. The table records 140,000 or so clones, about 82% of them present only once. Sequenced input: PBMCs. The receptors here all came from a woman aged 40 to 50 in good health and CMV-seropositive.

The genes are TRBV27 and TRBJ2-3, with D possibly being TRBD1 (5 bases). This CDR3 has 15 residues. Germline-derived CDR1 and CDR2 are MNHEY and SMNVEV (reference sequence). V lost 3 bases and J lost 2, with 12 bases in between. CDR3 sequence: CASSFGWGYTDTQYF. DNA for the CDR3: TGTGCCAGCAGTTTTGGGTGGGGCTACACAGATACGCAGTATTTT.

V is TRBV7-2 and J is TRBJ2-2, with a tentative D call TRBD2 (6 bases). Germline V gene lookup returns CDR1 SGHTA and CDR2 FQGNSA. V lost 0 bases and J lost 12, with 8 bases in between. This CDR3 is built from 12 residues. The CDR3 DNA sequence: TGTGCCAGCAGCTTAGCGGGGGGAAAGCTGTTTTTT. Translation gives CASSLAGGKLFF.

The chain carries TRBV5-4 and TRBJ1-4, with D uncertain. Germline values: CDR1 SGHNT, CDR2 YYREEE (reference sequence). The ends were cut back, 4 bases at V and 7 bases at J, with 14 bases in the middle. CDR3 length equals 14 residues. This chain's CDR3 is CASSKGGEGEKLFF. CDR3 coding DNA: TGTGCCAGCAGCAAGGGCGGGGAGGGTGAAAAACTGTTTTTT.

The rearrangement joins TRBV28 to TRBJ2-1; D perhaps matches TRBD1 (8 bases). The ends were cut back, 3 bases at V and 5 bases at J, with 17 bases in the middle. The CDR3 totals 16 residues. Germline V gives CDR1 MDHEN, CDR2 SYDVKM. The CDR3 coding sequence is TGTGCCAGCAGTTTTCATGGACAGGGAGGGCACAATGAGCAGTTCTTC. Its translation is CASSFHGQGGHNEQFF.

CDR3 DNA: TGTGCAAGTCGCTTAGAGGAAGGACTGGTGGGCGAGCAGTACTTC. This codes for CASRLEEGLVGEQYF. This chain connects TRBV12-2 to TRBJ2-7; the table's D call, TRBD2, was not checked against the DNA. TRBV12-2 is a recognized pseudogene. The CDR3 sequence is 15 residues long.

The rearrangement joins TRBV9 to TRBJ2-6; 10 bases agree with TRBD1. The germline V gene has CDR1 SGDLS and CDR2 YYNGEE. After removal of 6 bases from V and 1 base from J, the junction contained 4 bases not matched to a gene. The CDR3 sequence is 16 residues long. The CDR3: CASTDRGKSGANVLTF. The CDR3 DNA sequence: TGTGCCAGCACGGACAGGGGGAAATCTGGGGCCAACGTCCTGACTTTC.

The chain employs TRBV30 and TRBJ1-1; TRBD1 matches at 7 bases. V lost 2 bases to trimming and J lost 11 bases; unmatched junction nucleotides: 17. This CDR3 contains 15 residues. The V gene's germline CDR1 is GTSNPN and CDR2 SVGIG (reference sequence). For the CDR3, the DNA is TGTGCCTGGAGTAAAATCAATCTCAATCCCAGGGGGGCTTTCTTT. Its translation: CAWSKINLNPRGAFF.

The chain is built from TRBV14 and TRBJ2-5, with 10 bases lining up with TRBD2. The junction had 9 bases not matched to a gene; V was cut back by 6 bases and J by 5 bases. The CDR3 has 15 residues. Germline V gene lookup returns CDR1 SGHDN and CDR2 FVKESK. CDR3 nucleotide sequence: TGTGCCAGCAGACCTAGCGGGAGAGGTGGGGAGACCCAGTACTTC. Its translation is CASRPSGRGGETQYF.

J is TRBJ1-1 and V is TRBV5-1; D is perhaps TRBD1 (5 bases). This CDR3 region has 12 residues. CDR1 and CDR2 from the germline V gene are SGHRS and YFSETQ. Trimming cost V 4 bases and J 7 bases, with 11 bases left between them. In nucleotides, the CDR3 is TGCGCCAGCAGCCCGGGGGATGGTGAAGCTTTCTTT. The encoded protein is CASSPGDGEAFF.

This rearrangement joins TRBV7-9 to TRBJ2-3; 8 positions match TRBD2. Germline loops: CDR1 SEHNR, CDR2 FQNEAQ (reference sequence). CDR3 length: 15 amino acids. J gave up 5 bases and V 1 base, and 5 bases lay outside the gene matches. This chain's CDR3 is CASSLVSGLGDTQYF. The CDR3 DNA sequence: TGTGCCAGCAGCTTAGTATCGGGACTAGGAGATACGCAGTATTTT.

The genes are TRBV6-5 and TRBJ1-2; D is ambiguous. This CDR3 is 16 amino acids long. Between the trimmed V and J ends, which lost 2 bases and 2 bases, there was a span of 15 bases. CDR1 MNHEY and CDR2 SVGAGI come from the germline V gene. CDR3 in amino acids: CASSYGPPRLNYGYTF. In DNA form, the CDR3 reads TGTGCCAGCAGTTACGGGCCCCCGAGACTAAACTATGGCTACACCTTC.

This clone was counted only a few times. The chain joins TRBV5-1 to TRBJ1-1; a weak D match, TRBD1 (6 bases). The CDR3 covers 15 residues. The germline V gene has CDR1 SGHRS and CDR2 YFSETQ. V lost 5 bases and J 2 bases, leaving 16 bases between the germline ends. The CDR3 DNA follows: TGCGCCAGCAGGCCATCGCAGGGGCTAAACACTGAAGCTTTCTTT. Translating it yields CASRPSQGLNTEAFF. The whole variable domain, remainder taken from reference TRBV5-1 and TRBJ1-1, is KAGVTQTPRYLIKTRGQQVTLSCSPISGHRSVSWYQQTPGQGLQFLFEYFSETQRNKGNFPGRFSGRQFSNSRSEMNVSTLELGDSALYLCASRPSQGLNTEAFFGQGTRLTVV.

The chain recombines TRBV7-8 with TRBJ2-2; 8 bases agree with TRBD1. There are 16 residues in the CDR3. CDR1 SGHVS and CDR2 FQNEAQ come from the germline V gene. The V and J ends lost 5 bases and 5 bases, in that order; junction bases with no gene match: 10. CDR3: CASSQPGQGWTGELFF. CDR3 DNA: TGTGCCAGCAGCCAACCCGGACAGGGTTGGACCGGGGAGCTGTTTTTT.

The rearrangement joins TRBV30 to TRBJ2-7; D is undetermined. The CDR3 extends over 14 amino acids. V lost 0 bases and J lost 0, with 9 bases in between. Germline values: CDR1 GTSNPN, CDR2 SVGIG (reference sequence). CDR3 protein: CAWSVWASSYEQYF. DNA of the CDR3: TGTGCCTGGAGTGTATGGGCGAGCTCCTACGAGCAGTACTTC.

The chain employs TRBV7-9 and TRBJ2-5, with TRBD2 matching 8 bases. The J call is in doubt because the DNA end fits TRBJ2-7 better. The CDR3 is 14 amino acids. From germline, CDR1 is SEHNR and CDR2 FQNEAQ (reference sequence). The chain's CDR3 is CASSLAGTSYEQYF. The DNA for the CDR3 is TGTGCCAGCAGCTTAGCCGGGACTAGCTACGAGCAGTACTTC.

The chain links TRBV5-1 to TRBJ1-1; 9 bases map to TRBD1. V lost 4 bases, J lost 5 bases, and 12 bases stayed unmatched. The CDR3 has 16 amino acids. In germline, CDR1 is SGHRS, CDR2 YFSETQ. CDR3 region: CASSINTGTGLTEAFF. The DNA of the CDR3 is TGCGCCAGCAGCATTAATACCGGGACAGGGTTAACTGAAGCTTTCTTT.

The V call is TRBV23-1, the J call TRBJ2-7; tentatively, D is TRBD2 (6 bases). TRBV23-1 is assigned to the ORF class and has an uncertain function. V was pared by 4 bases and J by 1 base, with 17 bases between. The CDR3 is made up of 16 amino acids. The CDR3 bases are TGCGCCAGCAGTCCCCCTCACCCGGGGAGGTCCTACGAGCAGTACTTC. Residues: CASSPPHPGRSYEQYF.

This sequence joins TRBV9 and TRBJ1-1, with a weak D call TRBD1 (5 bases). The CDR3 spans 21 residues. Trimming took 4 bases from V and 4 from J, leaving 35 bases between them. In germline, CDR1 is SGDLS, CDR2 YYNGEE. This CDR3 reads CASSPNDAGTYRDFLSTEAFF. The CDR3, as DNA: TGTGCCAGCAGCCCAAACGACGCGGGGACCTACCGGGACTTCCTTTCCACTGAAGCTTTCTTT.

Concerning this clone itself: Other nucleotide sequences in the sample specify the same CDR3. The chain has TRBV18 and TRBJ2-5; 9 positions agree with TRBD2. The CDR3 contains 14 residues. V lost 3 bases and J lost 4; bases outside the gene matches: 3. Germline CDR1 and CDR2: KGHSH and LQKENI. The CDR3 DNA sequence: TGTGCCAGCTCACCGGGACTAGCAGGAGAGACCCAGTACTTC. Amino acid sequence: CASSPGLAGETQYF.

This clone was observed a few times. The J gene is TRBJ2-2, the V gene TRBV29-1; D is undetermined. The CDR3 has 14 residues. Germline CDR1 reads SQVTM; CDR2 reads ANQGSEA. V lost 7 bases, J lost 0 bases, and 12 bases lay in between. The CDR3 loop is CSAHAVSNTGELFF. CDR3 nucleotide sequence: TGCAGCGCCCACGCGGTTTCGAACACCGGGGAGCTGTTTTTT.

The rearrangement links TRBV7-3 to TRBJ2-3; 7 positions match TRBD2. Per the germline V gene, CDR1 is SGHTA and CDR2 is FQGTGA. The CDR3 is 14 residues long. The junction had 8 bases not matched to a gene; V was cut back by 5 bases and J by 6 bases. The CDR3 loop is CASSPRLAADTQYF. The CDR3 DNA follows: TGTGCCAGCAGCCCAAGACTAGCAGCGGATACGCAGTATTTT.

The chain employs TRBV2 and TRBJ1-3; no clear D. Trimming took 4 bases from V and 4 from J, leaving 8 bases between them. CDR1 SNHLY and CDR2 FYNNEI come from the germline V gene. The CDR3 has 13 amino acids. CDR3 region: CASSAPTGNTIYF. DNA for the CDR3: TGTGCCAGCAGTGCGCCTACCGGAAACACCATATATTTT.

The chain's CDR3 is CAWNGQVNNEQFF. CDR3 nucleotide sequence: TGTGCCTGGAACGGACAGGTCAACAATGAGCAGTTCTTC. This chain uses TRBV30 with TRBJ2-1, with TRBD1 identical over 7 bases. Germline CDR1 GTSNPN, CDR2 SVGIG (reference sequence). This CDR3 region has 13 residues. V was clipped by 4 bases and J by 5 bases; unmatched bases: 5. Using reference TRBV30 and TRBJ2-1 for the parts outside the CDR3, the full variable domain is SQTIHQWPATLVQPVGSPLSLECTVEGTSNPNLYWYRQAAGRGLQLLFYSVGIGQISSEVPQNLSASRPQDRQFILSSKKLLLSDSGFYLCAWNGQVNNEQFFGPGTRLTVL.

This clone was counted a single time. This rearrangement joins TRBV27 to TRBJ2-5; TRBD2 aligns across 12 bases. Trimming removed 7 bases from V and 3 bases from J; junction bases left unmatched: 12. In germline, CDR1 is MNHEY, CDR2 SMNVEV (reference sequence). The CDR3 is 17 residues long. The CDR3 DNA reads TGTGCCAGCATCCCAATTGGGAGACTAGCGGGAGAAGAGACCCAGTACTTC. Its protein product is CASIPIGRLAGEETQYF.

The chain employs TRBV27 and TRBJ1-4, with D possibly being TRBD1 (5 bases). V was clipped by 2 bases and J by 3 bases, with 19 bases between them. The CDR3 totals 18 residues. Germline CDR1 and CDR2: MNHEY and SMNVEV (reference sequence). CDR3 sequence: CASSLIPSPRDSNEKLFF. The CDR3 DNA sequence: TGTGCCAGCAGTTTAATCCCCAGCCCCAGGGATTCTAATGAAAAACTGTTTTTT.